Below are 20 T cell receptor beta chains sequenced from a single sample in a study of T-cell memory formation after mild COVID-19. Each CDR3 protein gets one entry after TCRdb re-called the 5' RACE reads with MiXCR. This sample yields around 340,000 distinct CDR3 sequences, of which 13% are seen a single time; 20% to 25% belongs to the top ten. Sequencing was done on a sample of PBMCs or a T cell subset sorted from them (not recorded which). These TCRs come from a young man who had mild COVID-19 (a few samples of this study predate the infection). Cell type and time point are not known.

This clonotype was seen a handful of times. The CDR3 region is CASSVSSGNTEAFF. CDR3 nucleotides: TGTGCCAGCAGTGTATCGTCAGGGAACACTGAAGCTTTCTTT. The chain uses TRBV6-4 and TRBJ1-1; D remains ambiguous. Germline V gene data show CDR1 as MRHNA and CDR2 as SNTAGT. The CDR3 has 14 residues. With 4 bases removed from V and 1 base from J, the gap between germline ends came to 10 bases.

V usage is TRBV7-9 and J usage is TRBJ2-7; D is ambiguous. The CDR3 consists of 14 residues. With 5 bases removed from V and 2 bases from J, the gap between germline ends came to 13 bases. Germline loops: CDR1 SEHNR, CDR2 FQNEAQ (reference sequence). CDR3: CASSRPQRPYEQYV. The CDR3 coding sequence is TGTGCCAGCAGCCGCCCGCAGAGACCCTACGAGCAGTACGTC.

Regarding this clonotype: One end of the junction does not line up with germline, which may come from a read error. The V and J genes are TRBV7-3 and TRBJ2-7; D may be TRBD1 or TRBD2 (6 bases each). The CDR3 sequence is 15 residues long. CDR1 is SGHTA, CDR2 FQGTGA, per germline. This CDR3 is CATSLNGGDIYEQYF. The CDR3 nucleotides are TGTGCCACCAGCTTAAATGGCGGGGACATTTACGAGCAGTACTTC.

V gene TRBV7-3 combines with J gene TRBJ1-1; D not resolved. The CDR3 is made up of 14 amino acids. Deletions cut 5 bases from V and 4 bases from J, with 14 bases between. Germline-derived CDR1 and CDR2 are SGHTA and FQGTGA. CDR3 loop: CASSLNGGSTEAFF. CDR3 coding DNA: TGTGCCAGCAGCCTAAACGGAGGGAGCACTGAAGCTTTCTTT.

The J gene is TRBJ2-7, the V gene TRBV19; D is perhaps TRBD1 or TRBD2 (6 bases each). Germline-derived CDR1 and CDR2 are LNHDA and SQIVND (reference sequence). The V and J ends lost 4 bases and 4 bases respectively, with 17 bases between them. There are 15 residues in the CDR3. The CDR3: CASSNPGAGLYEQYF. Written as DNA, the CDR3 is TGTGCCAGTAGTAACCCGGGGGCAGGACTTTACGAGCAGTACTTC.

This chain links TRBV18 with TRBJ2-1; a weak D match, TRBD2 (5 bases). The CDR3 has 12 residues. Germline values: CDR1 KGHSH, CDR2 LQKENI. Trimming pared 8 bases from V and 1 base from J, leaving 6 bases between. The CDR3 protein is CASEGSYNEQFF. CDR3 in DNA: TGTGCCAGCGAGGGTTCCTACAATGAGCAGTTCTTC.

This chain links TRBV5-1 with TRBJ1-1; D is unclear. Germline V gives CDR1 SGHRS, CDR2 YFSETQ. The length of the CDR3 is 11 residues. V was clipped by 1 base and J by 6 bases, with 4 bases between them. This CDR3 is CASSLSSEAFF. In DNA, the CDR3 is TGCGCCAGCAGCTTGTCCTCTGAAGCTTTCTTT.

This clonotype was found a few times. The V gene is TRBV4-1, the J gene TRBJ1-1; D is unclear. Germline CDR1 MGHRA, CDR2 YSYEKL. The CDR3 is 16 amino acids. With 1 base removed from V and 0 bases from J, the gap between germline ends came to 12 bases. DNA of the CDR3: TGCGCCAGCAGCCAAGTCGGTCTGAAAATGAACACTGAAGCTTTCTTT. Amino acids: CASSQVGLKMNTEAFF.

The rearrangement uses TRBV6-2 or TRBV6-3 and TRBJ2-5; 9 positions agree with TRBD2. Unmatched junction bases numbered 14, after V lost 5 bases and J lost 4 bases. This CDR3 comprises 17 residues. CDR1 and CDR2 (germline): MNHEY, SVGEGT. This CDR3 is CASSVSGGTTIPETQYF. Here the CDR3 DNA reads TGTGCCAGCAGTGTGAGCGGGGGGACCACTATCCCAGAGACCCAGTACTTC.

This clonotype showed up just a few times. V usage is TRBV9 and J usage is TRBJ2-3; 7 bases agree with TRBD2. This CDR3 is built from 16 residues. The V segment lost 0 bases and the J segment 4 bases; nucleotides outside the gene matches: 8. Germline values: CDR1 SGDLS, CDR2 YYNGEE. The CDR3 spells CASSVGGRGSADTQYF. CDR3 coding DNA: TGTGCCAGCAGCGTAGGAGGGCGGGGGAGCGCAGATACGCAGTATTTT.

In its sample, this clonotype was seen a few times. The chain carries TRBV6-5 and TRBJ1-1, with 8 bases lining up with TRBD1. The CDR3 is 18 amino acids. CDR1 and CDR2 from the germline V gene are MNHEY and SVGAGI. Trimming cost V 6 bases and J 4 bases; bases outside gene matches: 19. The CDR3 DNA is TGTGCCAGCAGCGCCAGCCTTCTTGGACAGGGACCTCGCACTGAAGCTTTCTTT. Protein sequence: CASSASLLGQGPRTEAFF.

This clonotype was counted ten times or more. The chain uses TRBV27 and TRBJ2-5; possibly TRBD1 or TRBD2 for D (5 bases each). The CDR3 is 12 residues long. V lost 3 bases and J 11 bases, leaving 13 bases between the germline ends. Germline V CDR1 and CDR2: MNHEY, SMNVEV (reference sequence). CDR3 sequence reads: CASSFPGRGQYF. CDR3 DNA: TGTGCCAGCAGTTTTCCGGGAAGGGGTCAGTACTTC.

This chain uses TRBV7-2 with TRBJ2-1; D gene unclear. Between the trimmed V and J ends, which lost 7 bases and 4 bases, there was a span of 11 bases. This CDR3 contains 13 residues. Germline CDR1 reads SGHTA; CDR2 reads FQGNSA. The CDR3 sequence is CASTPLRYNEQFF. The CDR3 DNA reads TGTGCCAGCACCCCCCTCCGGTACAATGAGCAGTTCTTC.

This clonotype was seen more than once but under ten times. The V gene is TRBV12-3 or TRBV12-4, the J gene TRBJ1-5; D call uncertain. V lost 1 base, J lost 8 bases, and 9 bases lay in between. The CDR3 extends over 13 amino acids. Here the CDR3 DNA reads TGTGCCAGCAGTTTAGGGAGAGCGGAGCCCCAGCATTTT. Amino acids: CASSLGRAEPQHF.

In its sample, this clonotype was seen a few times. The chain is built from TRBV20-1 and TRBJ1-1, with D maybe TRBD1 (6 bases). CDR1 DFQATT and CDR2 SNEGSKA come from the germline V gene (reference sequence). Trimming took off 6 bases at V and 1 base at J, with 12 bases between the two ends. CDR3 length: 13 amino acids. The CDR3 reads CSARDIPNTEAFF. CDR3 nucleotides: TGCAGTGCCCGGGACATCCCGAACACTGAAGCTTTCTTT.

This clonotype appeared many times. The rearrangement joins TRBV29-1 to TRBJ2-3, with D maybe TRBD1 (6 bases). CDR1 SQVTM and CDR2 ANQGSEA come from the germline V gene. The CDR3 loop spans 13 amino acids. V lost 3 bases to trimming and J lost 2 bases, with 9 bases between them. CDR3 nucleotide sequence: TGCAGCGTTGATGGGACAACCACAGATACGCAGTATTTT. Protein: CSVDGTTTDTQYF.

In its sample, this clonotype was seen a few times. The junction shows a germline mismatch at one end, possibly a read error. The J gene is TRBJ2-1, the V gene TRBV7-7, with 14 bases that match TRBD2. The length of the CDR3 is 15 residues. Germline values: CDR1 SSHAT, CDR2 FNYEAQ (reference sequence). The CDR3 loop reads CASSSTSGGANEQFF. In DNA, the CDR3 is TGTGCTAGCAGCTCGACTAGCGGGGGGGCAAATGAGCAGTTCTTC.

This clonotype was seen a handful of times. This chain joins TRBV4-3 and TRBJ2-7; TRBD1 is a possible D gene (5 bases). Germline V gene lookup returns CDR1 LGHNA and CDR2 YSLEER. Trimming stripped 1 base from V and 4 bases from J, with 14 bases between. CDR3 length: 15 residues. The CDR3 DNA reads TGCGCCAGCAGCCAAGTTGGGGCCGGCCGTTACGAGCAGTACTTC. Protein: CASSQVGAGRYEQYF.

This chain uses TRBV6-6 with TRBJ2-1; TRBD2 matches 9 bases. Germline CDR1 and CDR2: MNHNY and SVGAGI (reference sequence). This CDR3 region has 15 residues. With V trimmed by 0 bases and J by 9 bases, 6 bases remained unmatched. The CDR3 spells CASSYSMRGGAEQFF. CDR3 DNA sequence: TGTGCCAGCAGTTACTCGATGCGGGGGGGCGCTGAGCAGTTCTTC.

This clonotype was counted a few times. The rearrangement uses TRBV30 and TRBJ2-7; D not resolved. From germline, CDR1 is GTSNPN and CDR2 SVGIG (reference sequence). Trimming shortened V by 0 bases and J by 2 bases, and 5 bases separated the two germline ends. There are 12 residues in the CDR3. The CDR3 bases are TGTGCCTGGAGTGTAGGACCCTACGAGCAGTACTTC. Residues: CAWSVGPYEQYF.